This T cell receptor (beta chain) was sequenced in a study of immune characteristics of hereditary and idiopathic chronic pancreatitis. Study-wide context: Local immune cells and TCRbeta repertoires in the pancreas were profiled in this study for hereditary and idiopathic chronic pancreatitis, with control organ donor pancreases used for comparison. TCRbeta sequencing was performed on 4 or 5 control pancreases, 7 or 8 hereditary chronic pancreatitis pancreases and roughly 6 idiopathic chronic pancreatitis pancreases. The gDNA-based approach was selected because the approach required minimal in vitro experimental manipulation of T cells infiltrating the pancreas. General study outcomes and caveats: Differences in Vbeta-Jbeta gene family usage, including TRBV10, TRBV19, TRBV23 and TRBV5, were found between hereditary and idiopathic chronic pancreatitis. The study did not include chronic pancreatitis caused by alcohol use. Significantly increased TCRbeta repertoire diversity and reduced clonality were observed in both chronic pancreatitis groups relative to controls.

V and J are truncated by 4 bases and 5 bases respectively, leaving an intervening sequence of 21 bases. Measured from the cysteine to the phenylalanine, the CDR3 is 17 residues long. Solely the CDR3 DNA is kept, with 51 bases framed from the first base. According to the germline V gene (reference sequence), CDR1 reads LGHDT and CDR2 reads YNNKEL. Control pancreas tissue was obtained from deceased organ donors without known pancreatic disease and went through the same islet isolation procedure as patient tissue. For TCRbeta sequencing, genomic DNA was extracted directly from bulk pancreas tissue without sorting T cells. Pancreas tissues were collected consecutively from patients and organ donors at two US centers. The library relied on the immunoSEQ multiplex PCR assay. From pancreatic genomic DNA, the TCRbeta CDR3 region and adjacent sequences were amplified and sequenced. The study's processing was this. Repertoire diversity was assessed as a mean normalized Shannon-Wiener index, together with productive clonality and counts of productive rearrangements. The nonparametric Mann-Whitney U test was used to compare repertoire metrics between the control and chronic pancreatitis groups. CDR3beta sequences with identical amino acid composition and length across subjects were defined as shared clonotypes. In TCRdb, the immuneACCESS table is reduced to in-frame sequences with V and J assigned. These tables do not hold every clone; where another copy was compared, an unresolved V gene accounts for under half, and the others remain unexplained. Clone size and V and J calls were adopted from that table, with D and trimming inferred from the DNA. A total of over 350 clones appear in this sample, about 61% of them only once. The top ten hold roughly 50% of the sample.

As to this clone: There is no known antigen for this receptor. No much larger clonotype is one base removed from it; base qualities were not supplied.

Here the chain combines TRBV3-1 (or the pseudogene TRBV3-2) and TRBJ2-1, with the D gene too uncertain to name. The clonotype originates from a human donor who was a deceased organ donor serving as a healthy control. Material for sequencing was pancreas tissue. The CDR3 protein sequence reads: CASSPSTPFHSDNEQFF. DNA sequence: TGTGCCAGCAGCCCGTCTACTCCCTTCCATTCCGACAATGAGCAGTTCTTC.